The rows below give T cell receptor beta chains drawn from one sample of a study of blood T cell repertoires in COVID-19. Profiling relied on immunoSEQ multiplex PCR, and the TCRdb table lists in-frame clones only, not all of them. The repertoire holds around 150,000 clones, with roughly 90% as singletons. The sequenced sample was peripheral blood. Receptors originate from a man younger than 40 with COVID-19, enrolled during active disease. Both conserved end residues are part of each CDR3. A D gene is named only where the DNA matches it firmly. The size entry is marked missing in some rows and otherwise reads once, few, many or a size class.

j_call: TRBJ1-1; clone_size: -; d_call: TRBD1; v_call: TRBV12-5; cdr3_aa: CASVPGQGAVGNTEAFF; cdr3_nt: TGTGCTAGTGTCCCGGGGCAGGGGGCAGTTGGGAACACTGAAGCTTTCTTT
j_call: TRBJ2-3; clone_size: -; d_call: TRBD1; v_call: TRBV24-1; cdr3_aa: CATSAPKEPGQGSTDTQYF; cdr3_nt: TGTGCCACCAGTGCCCCTAAGGAACCGGGACAGGGAAGCACAGATACGCAGTATTTT
j_call: TRBJ1-3; clone_size: -; d_call: -; v_call: TRBV7-6; cdr3_aa: CASSPDSDRGNTIYF; cdr3_nt: TGTGCCAGCAGCCCGGACAGCGATCGTGGAAACACCATATATTTT
j_call: TRBJ1-2; clone_size: -; d_call: TRBD1; v_call: TRBV2; cdr3_aa: CASSVLGQQGYGYTF; cdr3_nt: TGTGCCAGCAGTGTTTTGGGACAGCAAGGCTATGGCTACACCTTC
j_call: TRBJ2-7; clone_size: -; d_call: TRBD2; v_call: TRBV5-6; cdr3_aa: CASSSQTSGRERAEQYF; cdr3_nt: TGTGCCAGCAGCTCCCAGACTAGCGGGAGGGAGCGGGCCGAGCAGTACTTC
j_call: TRBJ1-3; clone_size: -; d_call: -; v_call: TRBV3-1/TRBV3-2; cdr3_aa: CASSQDPNSGNTIYF; cdr3_nt: TGTGCCAGCAGCCAAGATCCCAACTCTGGAAACACCATATATTTT
j_call: TRBJ1-4; clone_size: -; d_call: TRBD1; v_call: TRBV6-1; cdr3_aa: CASSETGSGEKLFF; cdr3_nt: TGTGCCAGCAGTGAGACAGGGAGCGGGGAAAAACTGTTTTTT
j_call: TRBJ1-1; clone_size: -; d_call: TRBD1; v_call: TRBV19; cdr3_aa: CASSFRQGGTEAFF; cdr3_nt: TGTGCCAGTAGTTTCCGACAGGGCGGCACTGAAGCTTTCTTT
j_call: TRBJ1-1; clone_size: once; d_call: TRBD1; v_call: TRBV7-9; cdr3_aa: CASSLGQGDTEAFF; cdr3_nt: TGTGCCAGCAGCTTAGGCCAGGGGGACACTGAAGCTTTCTTT
j_call: TRBJ2-7; clone_size: -; d_call: TRBD1; v_call: TRBV28; cdr3_aa: CASSSGQGFYEQYF; cdr3_nt: TGTGCCAGCAGTTCGGGACAGGGTTTCTACGAGCAGTACTTC
j_call: TRBJ1-1; clone_size: once; d_call: -; v_call: TRBV2; cdr3_aa: CASRVQGMNTEAFF; cdr3_nt: TGTGCCAGCAGAGTCCAGGGGATGAACACTGAAGCTTTCTTT
j_call: TRBJ1-2; clone_size: -; d_call: TRBD1; v_call: TRBV5-6; cdr3_aa: CASSPKRQGILDGYTF; cdr3_nt: TGTGCCAGCAGCCCTAAACGACAGGGGATTTTGGATGGCTACACCTTC
j_call: TRBJ2-7; clone_size: -; d_call: -; v_call: TRBV5-4; cdr3_aa: CASSPTAGPEQYF; cdr3_nt: TGTGCCAGCAGCCCGACTGCGGGGCCCGAGCAGTACTTC
j_call: TRBJ2-3; clone_size: -; d_call: -; v_call: TRBV28; cdr3_aa: CASSLSPSRYRRLGTDTQYF; cdr3_nt: TGTGCCAGCAGTTTATCGCCCTCGCGGTATCGGAGGCTTGGGACAGATACGCAGTATTTT
j_call: TRBJ1-5; clone_size: -; d_call: -; v_call: TRBV9; cdr3_aa: CASSVGQGGSNQPQHF; cdr3_nt: TGTGCCAGCAGCGTCGGGCAGGGTGGAAGCAATCAGCCCCAGCATTTT
j_call: TRBJ2-7; clone_size: -; d_call: -; v_call: TRBV19; cdr3_aa: CASSYDRSYEQYF; cdr3_nt: TGTGCCAGTAGCTACGACAGATCCTACGAGCAGTACTTC
j_call: TRBJ1-6; clone_size: -; d_call: -; v_call: TRBV3-1/TRBV3-2; cdr3_aa: CASSLNNSPLHF; cdr3_nt: TGTGCCAGCAGCCTTAATAATTCACCCCTCCACTTT
j_call: TRBJ1-2; clone_size: -; d_call: -; v_call: TRBV6-2/TRBV6-3; cdr3_aa: CASSYPRRGYGYTF; cdr3_nt: TGTGCCAGCAGTTACCCCCGGAGGGGCTATGGCTACACCTTC
j_call: TRBJ1-1; clone_size: -; d_call: -; v_call: TRBV7-2; cdr3_aa: CASSSDYRTRNTEAFF; cdr3_nt: TGTGCCAGCAGCTCCGACTATCGGACCCGGAACACTGAAGCTTTCTTT
j_call: TRBJ2-7; clone_size: -; d_call: TRBD1; v_call: TRBV5-1; cdr3_aa: CASSLAGFGTGAHEQYF; cdr3_nt: TGCGCCAGCAGCTTGGCAGGGTTCGGGACAGGGGCTCACGAGCAGTACTTC
j_call: TRBJ2-1; clone_size: -; d_call: -; v_call: TRBV4-3; cdr3_aa: CASSQEWGTTNNEQFF; cdr3_nt: TGCGCCAGCAGCCAAGAATGGGGGACAACTAACAATGAGCAGTTCTTC
j_call: TRBJ2-1; clone_size: -; d_call: TRBD2; v_call: TRBV27; cdr3_aa: CASSLWGTSGVNNEQFF; cdr3_nt: TGTGCCAGCAGTTTATGGGGGACTAGCGGGGTTAACAATGAGCAGTTCTTC
j_call: TRBJ1-4; clone_size: -; d_call: -; v_call: TRBV5-1; cdr3_aa: CASSDGAEGFNEKLFF; cdr3_nt: TGCGCCAGCAGCGACGGGGCGGAGGGATTTAATGAAAAACTGTTTTTT
j_call: TRBJ2-1; clone_size: -; d_call: TRBD2; v_call: TRBV7-7; cdr3_aa: CASSLLTSGGFNEQFF; cdr3_nt: TGTGCCAGCAGCCTCCTGACTAGCGGGGGGTTCAATGAGCAGTTCTTC
j_call: TRBJ2-3; clone_size: -; d_call: -; v_call: TRBV6-5; cdr3_aa: CASSYSGPGTDTQYF; cdr3_nt: TGTGCCAGCAGTTATTCCGGACCGGGAACAGATACGCAGTATTTT
j_call: TRBJ1-5; clone_size: -; d_call: TRBD1; v_call: TRBV30; cdr3_aa: CAWSPPGQARYSNQPQHF; cdr3_nt: TGTGCCTGGAGTCCTCCGGGACAGGCCAGATATAGCAATCAGCCCCAGCATTTT
j_call: TRBJ2-1; clone_size: -; d_call: -; v_call: TRBV28; cdr3_aa: CASSLGAGDYYNEQFF; cdr3_nt: TGTGCCAGCAGTTTGGGGGCGGGAGACTACTACAATGAGCAGTTCTTC